Sequencing of this T cell receptor beta chain was carried out in a study of blood T cell repertoires in COVID-19 (dated by TCRdb to 2019 to 2021). Regarding the research as a whole: Samples from collaborators originated in the United States, Italy and Spain and spanned both the acute and convalescent phases of COVID-19. The prospective study material was composed of cDNA or gDNA derived from T cells, B-cell-depleted T cells, or PBMCs. Subjects who had been exposed to COVID-19, were actively infected with it, or had recovered from it provided the deeply sampled blood TCRbeta repertoires that made up the dataset. The repertoires were released in a freely available public database meant as a resource for research on the immune response to SARS-CoV-2. The samples were drawn from two sources: the first 160 participants of the ongoing ImmuneRACE study, and 1,000 to 1,500 subjects contributed by 6 global collaborators. Sample metadata almost always included a de-identified subject ID, COVID-19 status, age in years and sex. Where HLA class I and class II types were available, the types were taken from metadata supplied by the sample provider, not from assay-based typing.

From the cysteine up to the phenylalanine, the CDR3 has a length of 15 residues. The DNA shown is the 45-base CDR3, in frame from base 1. Via the germline V gene (reference sequence), CDR1 is MNHNY and CDR2 SVGAGI. V loses 3 bases of germline sequence and J loses 1 base, and the interval between the two ends is 12 bases. On this clone: Its antigen target is currently unknown. The input lacks base qualities; no much larger clone sits a single base away.

TCRbeta CDR3 regions were amplified from genomic DNA by means of the immunoSEQ Assay, a bias-controlled multiplex PCR. Processing in the source paper ran as follows. Within the assay, amplification of reference gene primers was used to estimate how many nucleated cells each sample contained. To quantify the absolute abundance of each unique TCRbeta CDR3 rearrangement, sequence reads were collapsed and filtered. For each sample, productive Simpson clonality was calculated by taking the square root of Simpson's diversity index across productive rearrangements. TCRdb provides this immuneACCESS table in a form limited to in-frame rearrangements. Some clones are lacking; in checked studies, under half of them reflect an unresolved V gene, and why the rest are absent is not known. The V and J calls and clone size come from that table; D and trimming were worked out from the DNA. The sample table holds 140,000 to 150,000 clones, of which roughly nine tenths were seen once. Roughly an eighth of the sample is held by the ten biggest clonotypes.

Study-wide conclusions, independent of this receptor: How much clinical and demographic metadata was included differed by source and by participant, and the metadata was provided uncurated.

In Seattle, one collaborating source enrolled patients while the infection was active and tracked those patients longitudinally over the course of disease. Collaborating institutions collected whole blood in K2EDTA tubes following their own protocols. For TCRbeta analysis, collaborator samples were shipped as frozen whole blood, as isolated PBMCs, or as DNA extracted from either sample type. Material: peripheral blood. The chain couples TRBV6-6 to TRBJ1-1; 6 matching bases give a weak D call of TRBD1. The source of this sequence is a man between 18 and 29 years old with COVID-19, enrolled during active disease. The bases are TGTGCCAGCAGTTATTTGGGGGCAGAGAACACTGAAGCTTTCTTT. It translates as CASSYLGAENTEAFF.